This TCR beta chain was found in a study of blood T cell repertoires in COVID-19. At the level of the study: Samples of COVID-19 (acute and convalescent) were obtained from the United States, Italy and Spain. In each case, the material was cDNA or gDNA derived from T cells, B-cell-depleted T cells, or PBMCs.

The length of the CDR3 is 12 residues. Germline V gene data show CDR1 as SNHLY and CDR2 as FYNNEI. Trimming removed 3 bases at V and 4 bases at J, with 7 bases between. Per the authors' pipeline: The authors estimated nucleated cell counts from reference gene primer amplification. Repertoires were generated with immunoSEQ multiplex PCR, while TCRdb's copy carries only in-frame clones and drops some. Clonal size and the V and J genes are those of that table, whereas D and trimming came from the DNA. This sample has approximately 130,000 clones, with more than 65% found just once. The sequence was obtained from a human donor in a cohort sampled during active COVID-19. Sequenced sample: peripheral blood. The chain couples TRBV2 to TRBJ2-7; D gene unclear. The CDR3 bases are TGTGCCAGCAGTGAGATCCGGTACGAGCAGTACTTC. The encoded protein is CASSEIRYEQYF.